The 25 T cell receptor beta chains below all came from one sample that was sequenced in a study of blood T cell repertoires in COVID-19. Profiled with immunoSEQ multiplex PCR; TCRdb holds only in-frame clones, not every one. The table has 260,000 or so clones, roughly 88% seen once; the top ten hold 0.65% to 0.8%. Sequenced: peripheral blood. Receptors were obtained from a human donor in a cohort sampled during active COVID-19.

The J gene is TRBJ1-2, the V gene TRBV28, with 7 bases aligning to TRBD1. CDR1 and CDR2 from the germline V gene are MDHEN and SYDVKM. Unmatched junction bases numbered 8, after V lost 7 bases and J lost 6 bases. The CDR3 runs 13 residues. Here the CDR3 reads CASTLGTGDGYTF. In DNA form, the CDR3 reads TGTGCCAGCACCCTGGGCACAGGGGATGGCTACACCTTC.

This chain links TRBV19 with TRBJ1-1; D remains ambiguous. CDR3 length equals 13 residues. CDR1 is LNHDA and CDR2 is SQIVND in the germline V gene (reference sequence). Trimming cost V 6 bases and J 0 bases, with 8 bases left between them. This chain's CDR3 is CASSPYMNTEAFF. CDR3 DNA sequence: TGTGCCAGTAGCCCATACATGAACACTGAAGCTTTCTTT.

DNA of the CDR3: TGTGCCTCCGGACAGGGACAGAATAATTCACCCCTCCACTTT. This codes for CASGQGQNNSPLHF. The J gene is TRBJ1-6, the V gene TRBV6-6; TRBD1 agrees at 8 bases. The CDR3 covers 14 residues. Losses at the gene ends were 11 bases for V and 5 bases for J; bases not matched to a gene: 8. Germline V CDR1 and CDR2: MNHNY, SVGAGI (reference sequence).

V usage is TRBV10-3 and J usage is TRBJ2-3; 9 nucleotides line up with TRBD2. Germline lookup yields CDR1 ENHRY and CDR2 SYGVKD. The CDR3 is 21 amino acids. V shed 3 bases, J shed 1 base, and the junction held 20 bases outside the gene matches. The DNA for the CDR3 is TGTGCCATCAGTGATCGGGTTGAAGCGGGGGGCCGGCTCAGTGGCACAGATACGCAGTATTTT. Its protein is CAISDRVEAGGRLSGTDTQYF.

The gene calls are TRBV29-1 and TRBJ1-5; 7 bases are shared with TRBD1. The CDR3 spans 12 residues. J lost 6 bases, V lost 2 bases, and 1 base had no gene match. Germline V gene data show CDR1 as SQVTM and CDR2 as ANQGSEA. CDR3 in amino acids: CSVEQGGQPQHF. The CDR3 nucleotides are TGCAGCGTTGAACAGGGGGGTCAGCCCCAGCATTTT. Drawing the rest from reference TRBV29-1 and TRBJ1-5, the complete variable domain is SAVISQKPSRDICQRGTSLTIQCQVDSQVTMMFWYRQQPGQSLTLIATANQGSEATYESGFVIDKFPISRPNLTFSTLTVSNMSPEDSSIYLCSVEQGGQPQHFGDGTRLSIL.

The genes are TRBV4-3 and TRBJ2-6; TRBD2 matches at 7 bases. V trimming: 4 bases; J trimming: 0 bases; junction bases outside the gene matches: 6. The CDR3 loop spans 17 amino acids. CDR1 LGHNA and CDR2 YSLEER come from the germline V gene. Here the CDR3 DNA reads TGCGCCAGCAGCCGAACTCCTAGCGGCTCTGGGGCCAACGTCCTGACTTTC. Translation: CASSRTPSGSGANVLTF.

This chain links TRBV5-1 with TRBJ1-5, with a tentative D call TRBD1 (5 bases). The CDR3 length is 12 residues. Germline V gene lookup returns CDR1 SGHRS and CDR2 YFSETQ. V was cut by 8 bases and J by 13 bases, with 19 bases left in between. This CDR3 reads CARKSGGTAQHF. The CDR3 DNA reads TGCGCCAGAAAGTCTGGCGGGACCGCGCAGCATTTT.

The chain uses TRBV6-2 or TRBV6-3 and TRBJ1-3, with D possibly TRBD1 on 6 matching bases. V gave up 5 bases and J gave up 2 bases, with 13 bases separating them. The CDR3 loop spans 15 amino acids. The germline V gene encodes CDR1 MNHEY and CDR2 SVGEGT. The CDR3 region has the DNA TGTGCCAGCAGTCAACAGGGTCCAACTGGAAACACCATATATTTT. Its protein product is CASSQQGPTGNTIYF.

This clone was recorded once. The chain is built from TRBV19 and TRBJ1-2, with D perhaps TRBD1 (6 bases). Trimming stripped 4 bases from V and 6 bases from J, with 18 bases between. Looked up from germline, CDR1 is LNHDA and CDR2 is SQIVND (reference sequence). CDR3 length: 15 residues. The CDR3 sequence is CASSTGRTDWHGYTF. In DNA form, the CDR3 reads TGTGCCAGTAGTACCGGCCGGACAGATTGGCATGGCTACACCTTC.

J is TRBJ2-3 and V is TRBV30, with 12 bases lining up with TRBD2. Trimming took 6 bases from V and 1 from J; bases not matched to a gene: 2. Germline CDR1 GTSNPN, CDR2 SVGIG (reference sequence). The CDR3 length is 14 residues. The CDR3 DNA follows: TGTGCCTGTCTAGCGGGGGGGGGCACAGATACGCAGTATTTT. The encoded protein is CACLAGGGTDTQYF. Full variable domain (remainder filled in from reference TRBV30 and TRBJ2-3): SQTIHQWPATLVQPVGSPLSLECTVEGTSNPNLYWYRQAAGRGLQLLFYSVGIGQISSEVPQNLSASRPQDRQFILSSKKLLLSDSGFYLCACLAGGGTDTQYFGPGTRLTVL.

This clone was detected once. The rearrangement links TRBV21-1 to TRBJ1-5. TRBV21-1 is a documented pseudogene. CDR3 length: 18 residues. This chain's CDR3 is CASSNLPRGIQGGQPQHF. CDR3 nucleotide sequence: TGTGCCAGCAGCAACCTGCCCAGAGGAATTCAGGGAGGTCAGCCCCAGCATTTT.

This clone was observed once. This chain uses TRBV13 with TRBJ2-7; 12 nucleotides line up with TRBD2. The CDR3 has 16 residues. V lost 5 bases and J lost 2; bases outside the gene matches: 7. Germline V gene data show CDR1 as PRHDT and CDR2 as FYEKMQ (reference sequence). CDR3 nucleotides: TGTGCCAGCAGCCCAGGACTAGCGGGATGGACCTACGAGCAGTACTTC. The encoded protein is CASSPGLAGWTYEQYF. The full variable domain, its missing parts supplied by reference TRBV13 and TRBJ2-7, is AAGVIQSPRHLIKEKRETATLKCYPIPRHDTVYWYQQGPGQDPQFLISFYEKMQSDKGSIPDRFSAQQFSDYHSELNMSSLELGDSALYFCASSPGLAGWTYEQYFGPGTRLTVT.

This clone appeared once. This chain uses TRBV7-2 with TRBJ2-7; 11 nucleotides align to TRBD2. Germline values: CDR1 SGHTA, CDR2 FQGNSA. The CDR3 contains 19 residues. The V segment lost 2 bases and the J segment 3 bases; nucleotides outside the gene matches: 15. CDR3 amino acids: CASSLTATISGRADYEQYF. The CDR3 coding sequence is TGTGCCAGCAGCTTAACCGCCACTATTAGCGGGAGGGCTGACTACGAGCAGTACTTC. Full variable domain (rest looked up from reference TRBV7-2 and TRBJ2-7): GAGVSQSPSNKVTEKGKDVELRCDPISGHTALYWYRQSLGQGLEFLIYFQGNSAPDKSGLPSDRFSAERTGGSVSTLTIQRTQQEDSAVYLCASSLTATISGRADYEQYFGPGTRLTVT.

V usage is TRBV6-2 or TRBV6-3 and J usage is TRBJ2-4; TRBD2 matches 14 bases. J gave up 3 bases and V 6 bases, and 10 bases lay outside the gene matches. CDR1 is MNHEY and CDR2 is SVGEGT in the germline V gene. This CDR3 has 18 residues. DNA of the CDR3: TGTGCCAGCAGCACGACTAGCGGGAGGGCCGTTAACAAAAACATTCAGTACTTC. Translated: CASSTTSGRAVNKNIQYF.

J is TRBJ2-3 and V is TRBV27; D gene unclear. This CDR3 has 13 amino acids. Trimming cost V 3 bases and J 4 bases, with 8 bases left between them. Germline-derived CDR1 and CDR2 are MNHEY and SMNVEV (reference sequence). The CDR3 DNA follows: TGTGCCAGCAGTTTGTTGCAGGCAGATACGCAGTATTTT. Translating it yields CASSLLQADTQYF.

The CDR3 DNA reads as TGTGCCAGCAGTTACTCGATTGGACAATACACTGAAGCTTTCTTT. Its protein is CASSYSIGQYTEAFF. This rearrangement joins TRBV6-5 to TRBJ1-1; tentative D call: TRBD1 (5 bases). Germline CDR1 MNHEY, CDR2 SVGAGI. The CDR3 length is 15 residues. With 0 bases removed from V and 3 bases from J, the gap between germline ends came to 11 bases.

This chain links TRBV30 with TRBJ1-3, with D tentatively TRBD1 (6 bases). The CDR3 has 16 residues. Looked up from germline, CDR1 is GTSNPN and CDR2 is SVGIG (reference sequence). The germline V and J ends were trimmed by 2 bases and 0 bases, with 14 bases remaining between them. CDR3: CAWSTTGSPSGNTIYF. The CDR3 nucleotides read TGTGCCTGGAGTACCACAGGGTCTCCCTCTGGAAACACCATATATTTT. Full variable domain (remainder filled in from reference TRBV30 and TRBJ1-3): SQTIHQWPATLVQPVGSPLSLECTVEGTSNPNLYWYRQAAGRGLQLLFYSVGIGQISSEVPQNLSASRPQDRQFILSSKKLLLSDSGFYLCAWSTTGSPSGNTIYFGEGSWLTVV.

This chain joins TRBV10-3 and TRBJ2-7; D is undetermined. This CDR3 spans 13 amino acids. In germline, CDR1 is ENHRY, CDR2 SYGVKD. V was shortened by 4 bases and J by 0 bases, with 7 bases between the two germline ends. In nucleotides, the CDR3 is TGTGCCATCAGTGGGCGGAACTCCTACGAGCAGTACTTC. Protein sequence: CAISGRNSYEQYF.

In this sample, this clone turned up once. This chain uses TRBV5-1 with TRBJ2-7; 15 nucleotides align to TRBD2. This CDR3 contains 17 residues. CDR1 SGHRS and CDR2 YFSETQ come from the germline V gene. V was pared by 2 bases and J by 3 bases, with 6 bases of the junction left unmatched. The CDR3 nucleotides read TGCGCCAGCAGCTTCCTAGGACTAGCGGGGGGGAACTACGAGCAGTACTTC. Translating gives CASSFLGLAGGNYEQYF.

J is TRBJ1-3 and V is TRBV30, with TRBD1 as a possible D gene (5 bases). The V gene's germline CDR1 is GTSNPN and CDR2 SVGIG (reference sequence). This CDR3 region has 14 residues. V was cut by 4 bases and J by 4 bases, with 14 bases left in between. The CDR3 here is CAWKLLGGGNTIYF. The CDR3 DNA sequence: TGTGCCTGGAAGCTTCTTGGGGGGGGAAACACCATATATTTT.

The chain employs TRBV2 and TRBJ1-2, with 10 bases matching TRBD1. V dropped 6 bases and J dropped 3; count of bases not matched to a gene: 7. This CDR3 is 15 amino acids long. The germline V gene encodes CDR1 SNHLY and CDR2 FYNNEI. DNA for the CDR3: TGTGCCAGCAGCCCAGACAGGGGGCGGTACTATGGCTACACCTTC. The encoded protein is CASSPDRGRYYGYTF.

The CDR3 DNA is TGTGCCAGCAGCTTATGGGGAGGCGACACCGGGGAGCTGTTTTTT. Translated, it gives CASSLWGGDTGELFF. The chain recombines TRBV7-9 with TRBJ2-2, with D possibly TRBD2 on 6 matching bases. The CDR3 is made up of 15 amino acids. V was clipped by 2 bases and J by 3 bases, with 10 bases between them. The V gene's germline CDR1 is SEHNR and CDR2 FQNEAQ (reference sequence).

V is TRBV7-9 and J is TRBJ2-6; 7 nucleotides agree with TRBD1. Losses at the gene ends were 4 bases for V and 0 bases for J; bases not matched to a gene: 12. Germline CDR1 reads SEHNR; CDR2 reads FQNEAQ (reference sequence). The CDR3 runs to 19 residues. The CDR3 DNA reads TGTGCCAGCAGCTCGCCTCCGGGACAGCAGTTCTCTGGGGCCAACGTCCTGACTTTC. Protein product: CASSSPPGQQFSGANVLTF.

This sequence joins TRBV9 and TRBJ1-2; tentative D call: TRBD1 (5 bases). V was cut by 0 bases and J by 7 bases, with 16 bases left in between. This CDR3 has 15 residues. Germline V gives CDR1 SGDLS, CDR2 YYNGEE. The CDR3 nucleotides are TGTGCCAGCAGCGTAGCTGGGGCAGGGTCCGGTGGCTACACCTTC. Its translation: CASSVAGAGSGGYTF.

The rearrangement links TRBV6-5 to TRBJ2-3; D is possibly TRBD2 (6 bases). Germline loops: CDR1 MNHEY, CDR2 SVGAGI. The CDR3 is made up of 15 amino acids. The V end lost 2 bases, the J end lost 3 bases, and 12 bases lay between the germline ends. The CDR3 region is CASSYGPGETDTQYF. In DNA form, the CDR3 reads TGTGCCAGCAGTTACGGACCGGGAGAAACAGATACGCAGTATTTT.